The following is a T cell receptor beta chain sequence with its context. This clone's antigen is unknown. It has no much larger one-base neighbor in the sample; base qualities were not kept. RNA was extracted using the RNeasy kit, and about 0.5 to 1 ug of the RNA was reverse transcribed with random hexamers. TCR beta CDR3 regions were amplified with the immunoSEQ multiplex PCR assay covering 54 Vbeta and 13 Jbeta segments. Bias from PCR amplification was corrected by using a synthetic template baseline for primer optimization and for computational correction. In the paper's pipeline: Only productive sequences were kept, with reads annotated to V, D and J genes according to IMGT and analyzed in immunoSEQ Analyzer. To calculate clonality, Shannon entropy was normalized by log2 of the number of productive unique sequences and then subtracted from one. For each patient and control, public and private clones were evaluated among the 100 most prevalent clones. Susac-specific clones were defined as absent from healthy and MS cohorts, over a thousand published viral clones and other ImmuneACCESS disease sequences. The public reads were reprocessed in TCRdb via fastp at Q25 and MiXCR, keeping in-frame beta chains. For every CDR3 protein sequence, its rows merge into one entry that carries the most common genes and DNA. Here the V and J calls rest on TCRdb's processing, not on the authors' analysis. Counted in this sample were roughly 100,000 distinct CDR3 sequences; less than 95% of them appeared once. The ten largest clones capture approximately 0.41% of the sample.

These data come from a study of CD8 T cells in Susac syndrome (dated by TCRdb to about 2019). Study-wide context: Of the Susac syndrome patients who were sequenced, eight or nine were in clinical remission while more than five had clinically active disease. Susac syndrome patients were therapy-naive, on corticosteroids (some also receiving IVIg), or on IVIg alone at blood withdrawal. Whether CD8+ T cell activation and differentiation in Susac syndrome was antigen driven was tested using repertoire sequencing. Clonality of the CD8+ T cell repertoire was compared between more than 10 healthy donors, around 14 Susac syndrome patients and around 16 multiple sclerosis patients. Results the study describes overall, beyond this receptor: The number of individuals in the TCR sequencing and HLA analysis was acknowledged as relatively small. Clonal expansion was seen in Susac syndrome CD8+ repertoires, peaking in CD8+ TEMRA cells and being greater in clinically active patients than in remitting ones. In the total CD8+ and CD8+ TEMRA repertoires, about 16 and five Susac-specific public clones, respectively, were identified.

High-throughput TCR beta sequencing profiled peripheral blood CD8+ and CD4+ T cells from healthy donors, Susac syndrome patients and multiple sclerosis patients. Susac syndrome patients met recently defined diagnostic criteria for definite or probable disease. Bulk CD8+ and CD4+ T cells were purified magnetically by negative isolation, whereas CD8+ TEMRA cells were enriched by FACS. Blood was drawn into EDTA tubes, processed within 24 hours, and PBMCs were isolated by density gradient centrifugation. PBMCs destined for TCR sequencing were cryopreserved in liquid nitrogen and later thawed in a 37 °C water bath. Purity of sorted or isolated CD4+, CD8+ and CD8+ TEMRA cells was at least 90%. The germline V gene supplies CDR1 SGHAT and CDR2 FQNNGV. From V the trimming removes 6 bases and from J it removes 2 bases, while the gene matches leave 1 base of the junction unaccounted for. The CDR3, cysteine through phenylalanine, is 13 amino acids long. Only the CDR3 DNA stays, 39 bases, in frame from base 1.

This receptor was identified in a human donor with Susac syndrome. The sample was CD8+ T cells from PBMCs. The chain joins TRBV11-2 to TRBJ2-3, with 8 junctional bases fitting TRBD2. The CDR3 here reads CASSSGDTDTQYF. The sequence in DNA is TGTGCCAGCAGTAGCGGGGACACAGATACGCAGTATTTT.